A single sample gave rise to the 24 T cell receptor beta chains below, sequenced in a study of OX40 agonist ivuxolimab in advanced cancers. Clones were sequenced by immunoSEQ multiplex PCR, and TCRdb holds only the in-frame ones, with some missing. Here the sample spans 100,000 or so clones, approximately 91% being singletons. This specimen consisted of CD4+ or CD8+ T cells sorted from blood, obtained in a trial of the OX40 agonist ivuxolimab. The receptor source for this set is an adult with an advanced solid tumor such as melanoma, head and neck, liver or kidney cancer.

The genes are TRBV11-1 and TRBJ2-7; 7 bases line up with TRBD1. The V and J ends lost 4 bases and 3 bases, in that order; junction bases with no gene match: 6. The CDR3 consists of 14 residues. CDR1 is SGHAT, CDR2 FQDESV, per germline (reference sequence). The CDR3 nucleotides are TGTGCCAGCAGCTCGACAGGGTTAAGCTACGAGCAGTACTTC. Protein: CASSSTGLSYEQYF.

This clone came up a few times. J is TRBJ1-5 and V is TRBV18; TRBD1 matches at 7 bases. This CDR3 comprises 13 residues. The germline CDR1 and CDR2 sequences are KGHSH and LQKENI. Trimming cost V 3 bases and J 5 bases; bases outside gene matches: 1. For the CDR3, the DNA is TGTGCCAGCTCACCCGGACAGGATCAGCCCCAGCATTTT. It encodes CASSPGQDQPQHF.

The V gene is TRBV5-6, the J gene TRBJ2-7; D is possibly TRBD2 (6 bases). Trimming shortened V by 3 bases and J by 2 bases, and 9 bases separated the two germline ends. CDR1 is SGHDT, CDR2 YYEEEE, per germline. The CDR3 totals 13 residues. CDR3 nucleotide sequence: TGTGCCAGCAGCTGGGGGACTGCCTACGAGCAGTACTTC. As protein: CASSWGTAYEQYF.

The rearrangement joins TRBV10-3 to TRBJ2-3, with 8 bases matching TRBD2. The germline V gene has CDR1 ENHRY and CDR2 SYGVKD. Losses at the gene ends were 9 bases for V and 3 bases for J; bases not matched to a gene: 8. This CDR3 is built from 14 residues. CDR3 in amino acids: CAIQRGQGTDTQYF. CDR3 nucleotides: TGTGCCATACAGCGGGGGCAAGGTACAGATACGCAGTATTTT.

The chain uses TRBV29-1 and TRBJ2-3; 9 bases are shared with TRBD2. V trimming: 7 bases; J trimming: 0 bases; junction bases outside the gene matches: 20. Per the germline V gene, CDR1 is SQVTM and CDR2 is ANQGSEA. The CDR3 has 19 amino acids. The CDR3 DNA reads TGCAGCGCCGAAGGGGGGCGTCTAGCGGGATCCGTTAGCACAGATACGCAGTATTTT. Translation: CSAEGGRLAGSVSTDTQYF.

The CDR3 loop reads CASSAQGPTNEKLFF. The CDR3 bases are TGTGCCAGCTCAGCGCAGGGTCCAACTAATGAAAAACTGTTTTTT. The V call is TRBV18, the J call TRBJ1-4, with D possibly being TRBD1 (5 bases). The V end was cut by 5 bases, the J end by 0 bases, with 10 bases between. CDR1 and CDR2 from the germline V gene are KGHSH and LQKENI. This CDR3 region has 15 residues.

The J gene is TRBJ1-2, the V gene TRBV28; D not certain. The length of the CDR3 is 11 residues. Trimming removed 4 bases from V and 7 bases from J, with 7 bases in between. Per the germline V gene, CDR1 is MDHEN and CDR2 is SYDVKM. The CDR3 loop reads CASSSVGGYTF. CDR3 in DNA: TGTGCCAGCAGTTCTGTGGGTGGCTACACCTTC.

This chain links TRBV9 with TRBJ2-1, with 9 bases fitting TRBD2. Germline CDR1 reads SGDLS; CDR2 reads YYNGEE. The CDR3 contains 14 residues. J gave up 6 bases and V 3 bases, and 4 bases lay outside the gene matches. CDR3 sequence: CASSAGLALNEQFF. In nucleotides, the CDR3 is TGTGCCAGCAGCGCGGGACTAGCCCTCAATGAGCAGTTCTTC. The complete variable domain, with remaining parts taken from reference TRBV9 and TRBJ2-1, reads DSGVTQTPKHLITATGQRVTLRCSPRSGDLSVYWYQQSLDQGLQFLIQYYNGEERAKGNILERFSAQQFPDLHSELNLSSLELGDSALYFCASSAGLALNEQFFGPGTRLTVL.

The chain joins TRBV12-2 to TRBJ1-1. TRBV12-2 counts as a pseudogene. The CDR3 has 17 residues. In DNA, the CDR3 is TGTGCAAGTCGCTTAAGGCCCGGTGGGGGAATTAACACTGAAGCTTTCTTT. It is translated as CASRLRPGGGINTEAFF.

The V call is TRBV4-3, the J call TRBJ2-2, with D possibly TRBD1 on 5 matching bases. In germline, CDR1 is LGHNA, CDR2 YSLEER. This CDR3 contains 16 residues. V lost 0 bases to trimming and J lost 7 bases, with 15 bases between them. This CDR3 reads CASSQDPSGLSGELFF. The CDR3 coding sequence is TGCGCCAGCAGCCAAGATCCTTCAGGGCTAAGCGGGGAGCTGTTTTTT.

V usage is TRBV7-9 and J usage is TRBJ2-1; TRBD1 might be the D (5 bases). The germline gives CDR1 SEHNR, CDR2 FQNEAQ (reference sequence). V was clipped by 5 bases and J by 7 bases, with 15 bases between them. The CDR3 has 14 residues. CDR3 nucleotides: TGTGCCAGCAGCCATACGGGCCCAGGGAATGAGCAGTTCTTC. Protein: CASSHTGPGNEQFF.

The chain has TRBV30 and TRBJ1-6; D remains ambiguous. The V gene's germline CDR1 is GTSNPN and CDR2 SVGIG (reference sequence). Trimming removed 2 bases at V and 7 bases at J, with 12 bases between. The CDR3 loop spans 14 amino acids. The CDR3 coding sequence is TGTGCCTGGAGTCCCCGCGGGTTAAATTCACCCCTCCACTTT. It yields the protein CAWSPRGLNSPLHF.

The V call is TRBV11-3, the J call TRBJ2-7; D not resolved. CDR1 SGHNT and CDR2 YENEEA come from the germline V gene. The CDR3 spans 13 residues. The germline V and J ends were trimmed by 2 bases and 6 bases, with 11 bases remaining between them. CDR3 amino acids: CASSLTSELEQYF. CDR3 nucleotide sequence: TGTGCCAGCAGCTTAACATCGGAACTCGAGCAGTACTTC. Full variable domain (remainder filled in from reference TRBV11-3 and TRBJ2-7): EAGVVQSPRYKIIEKKQPVAFWCNPISGHNTLYWYLQNLGQGPELLIRYENEEAVDDSQLPKDRFSAERLKGVDSTLKIQPAELGDSAVYLCASSLTSELEQYFGPGTRLTVT.

The J gene is TRBJ2-2, the V gene TRBV18; the D is unclear. Looked up from germline, CDR1 is KGHSH and CDR2 is LQKENI. The CDR3 contains 14 residues. V was cut by 0 bases and J by 7 bases, with 9 bases left in between. The CDR3 sequence is CASSPPYTLGELFF. CDR3 DNA sequence: TGTGCCAGCTCACCACCGTACACCCTCGGGGAGCTGTTTTTT.

Of note for this clone: Its ends do not fully match the called genes, so a read error is possible. This sequence joins TRBV27 and TRBJ2-7; 11 bases fit TRBD1. The CDR3 is 15 amino acids. Germline CDR1 reads MNHEY; CDR2 reads SMNVEV (reference sequence). The DNA of the CDR3 is TGTGCCAGCAGTTTCCGGACAGGGGGCTCCGACGAGCAGTACTTC. Translation gives CASSFRTGGSDEQYF.

The chain has TRBV27 and TRBJ1-6, with D unresolved. Between the trimmed V and J ends, which lost 7 bases and 4 bases, there was a span of 14 bases. Germline V gene data show CDR1 as MNHEY and CDR2 as SMNVEV (reference sequence). The CDR3 consists of 15 residues. CDR3 in DNA: TGTGCCAGCACCTCCCTCGCAGGATATAATTCACCCCTCCACTTT. It yields the protein CASTSLAGYNSPLHF.

The chain is built from TRBV7-4 and TRBJ2-7; no firm D call. The CDR3 consists of 11 residues. Germline CDR1 reads SGHVT; CDR2 reads SQSDAQ. V gave up 7 bases and J gave up 5 bases, with 9 bases separating them. Here the CDR3 reads CASTPLHEQYF. CDR3 sequence (DNA): TGTGCCAGCACCCCTCTCCACGAGCAGTACTTC.

This sequence joins TRBV30 and TRBJ2-7, with 9 bases matching TRBD1. With V trimmed by 2 bases and J by 7 bases, 6 bases remained unmatched. From germline, CDR1 is GTSNPN and CDR2 SVGIG (reference sequence). The CDR3 extends over 13 amino acids. The CDR3 protein is CAWSYYRGQEQYF. CDR3 nucleotides: TGTGCCTGGAGTTACTACAGGGGGCAGGAGCAGTACTTC.

This clone has more than one count but fewer than ten. V and J are TRBV7-9 and TRBJ2-7; no firm D call. Germline CDR1 and CDR2: SEHNR and FQNEAQ (reference sequence). This CDR3 region has 14 residues. V lost 3 bases to trimming and J lost 5 bases, with 14 bases between them. CDR3: CASSFELDADEQYF. The CDR3 nucleotides read TGTGCCAGCAGCTTTGAACTGGACGCAGACGAGCAGTACTTC.

The chain is built from TRBV11-2 and TRBJ1-1, with 8 positions matching TRBD1. The CDR3 is 15 amino acids. Per germline, CDR1 SGHAT and CDR2 FQNNGV. The ends lost 3 bases at V and 1 base at J; junction bases unmatched: 4. The CDR3 here is CASSFLGTGNTEAFF. The CDR3 DNA is TGTGCCAGCAGCTTCCTTGGGACAGGGAACACTGAAGCTTTCTTT. Full variable domain (missing parts from reference TRBV11-2 and TRBJ1-1): EAGVAQSPRYKIIEKRQSVAFWCNPISGHATLYWYQQILGQGPKLLIQFQNNGVVDDSQLPKDRFSAERLKGVDSTLKIQPAKLEDSAVYLCASSFLGTGNTEAFFGQGTRLTVV.

The chain carries TRBV9 and TRBJ2-1; D assignment may be TRBD1 or TRBD2 (5 bases each). Trimming took 0 bases from V and 6 from J, leaving 13 bases between them. The CDR3 extends over 15 amino acids. CDR1 is SGDLS, CDR2 YYNGEE, per germline. The CDR3: CASSVVGGVGNEQFF. The CDR3 DNA reads TGTGCCAGCAGCGTAGTTGGGGGAGTGGGCAATGAGCAGTTCTTC.

This chain uses TRBV18 with TRBJ2-3; 10 bases are a match to TRBD2. This CDR3 contains 15 residues. From germline, CDR1 is KGHSH and CDR2 LQKENI. The trim removed 4 bases at V and 0 bases at J, leaving 1 base unmatched. CDR3 bases: TGTGCCAGCTCACAGGGACTAGCGAGCACAGATACGCAGTATTTT. Amino acids: CASSQGLASTDTQYF.

This chain links TRBV14 with TRBJ2-1; D is unclear. V was shortened by 4 bases and J by 0 bases, with 10 bases between the two germline ends. The CDR3 consists of 15 residues. Germline V gene sequence: CDR1 SGHDN, CDR2 FVKESK. The DNA for the CDR3 is TGTGCCAGCAGCCGGAACATTTACTCCTACAATGAGCAGTTCTTC. Amino acids: CASSRNIYSYNEQFF.

V is TRBV19 and J is TRBJ2-7; D may be TRBD1 (6 bases). CDR3 length: 12 residues. Germline loops: CDR1 LNHDA, CDR2 SQIVND (reference sequence). V lost 6 bases, J lost 2 bases, and 8 bases lay in between. CDR3 coding DNA: TGTGCCAGTAGGACAGGAACCTACGAGCAGTACTTC. Translated: CASRTGTYEQYF.